This section outlines one T cell receptor (beta chain) sequence together with its context. Its antigen has not been determined. No base qualities exist here, and no much larger clone lies one base off it. The sample has other DNA sequences that encode this CDR3 too. Donors were healthy HIV-negative adults with no recently reported acute infections or vaccinations. Every donor was a Caucasian adult residing in Nashville, Tennessee, USA. CD4+ T cells were enriched by magnetic negative selection, after which naive cells were positively selected on CD45RA and the negative fraction was taken as the memory subset. Blood was collected by leukapheresis, and PBMCs were isolated by Ficoll-Histopaque density gradient centrifugation and then cryopreserved in liquid nitrogen vapor phase. Purity and quantity of every magnetically sorted T cell population were checked by analytical flow cytometry. From each sorted fraction, genomic DNA was isolated and quantified by UV absorbance on a Nanodrop 2000c.

TCR CDR3 regions were amplified from genomic DNA by multiplex PCR using the deep immunoSEQ assay. Extracted genomic DNA from each cell subset was distributed evenly across all wells of several immunoSEQ 96-well plates, and each plate was treated as a replicate. Each replicate PCR for sorted subsets received approximately 220 ng genomic DNA, equal to tens of thousands of T cell genomes. The purified libraries were quantified using a Qubit 3.0 fluorometer, sized with a Bioanalyzer 2100, and then quantified again using the KAPA Library Quantification kit. Each immunoSEQ 96-well plate was sequenced on its own single-read 150-cycle Illumina NextSeq 550 flow cell. Per the original workflow: Because only junctional sequences without quality scores were contained in the immunoSEQ output, filtering matching that applied to full-length reads could not be performed. To assign V/J genes and CDR3, sequences were annotated against IMGT germline references using PyIR, a Python wrapper for IgBLAST v1.9. Reads were removed for weak V/J assignments (E-value above 1e-6), missing CDR3, stop codons, out-of-frame junctions, or ambiguous translated residues. V3J clonotypes were defined as sequences sharing the same inferred V gene, J gene, and CDR3 amino acid sequence. To compute the percentage overlap between repertoires, the number of shared unique clonotypes was divided by the size of the smaller repertoire. Three approaches were used to assess repertoire richness: RTK rarefaction, the Chao1 estimator, and Recon v2.1 estimates of unobserved clonotypes. For all TCRbeta clonotypes obtained by the gDNA method from a handful of donors, generation probabilities were computed with OLGA. Here the immuneACCESS table is served through TCRdb, limited to in-frame sequences with V and J called. Missing clones are a known gap in these copies; in checked studies unresolved V genes cover under half, and the rest lacks a known reason. V and J calls and clone size are given by that table; D and trimming were obtained from the DNA. The sample has over a million clones on record, roughly 95% of them singletons. About 1% of the sample is in the top ten clones.

The data derive from a study of shared clonotypes between healthy human individuals (dated by TCRdb to 2020 to 2022). About the full investigation: The cohort included three men and a couple of women between 18 and 49 years of age. To estimate repertoire size and how much clonotype sharing occurs between individuals, the study deeply sequenced the blood TCR repertoires of a handful of healthy adults. Leukapheresis yielded between about 0.85 and 10 billion PBMCs per donor. For each donor, CD4 naive and CD4 memory were each run on three plates, CD8 naive on two plates, and CD8 memory on one plate. Different laboratories and diverse techniques were used to prepare libraries and sequence TCR repertoires, to increase sequencing depth and limit assay-specific biases. Overall study results and their limits: Estimated clonotype richness was generally larger for naive than for memory subsets. Sampling was restricted to blood, and TCR repertoires in tissues likely differ from the TCR repertoires found in blood. Compared with non-shared clonotypes, the clonotypes found in all four sorted-subset donors had higher generation probabilities. When a handful of donors were compared, the shared fraction of clonotypes was 5% to 6.5% for naive CD4, around 4% for naive CD8, 2.3% for memory CD4, and 0.35% to 0.5% for memory CD8. Even with the large sequencing depth, rarefaction of the sorted-subset datasets indicated that sequencing was incomplete. The small number of donors limited the genetic and exposure-history diversity represented. Based on pairwise subsampling, the degree of clonotype sharing among donors was expected to be affected by sequencing depth.

The sequence was collected from a man between 25 and 39 years old in good health. The sample taken for sequencing was naive CD4+ T cells sorted from blood. Explained via the paper, the cell subset or site label denotes: CD45RA+ positively selected.

CDR3 loop: CASSLFGGNNEQFF. The DNA sequence follows: TGCGCCAGCAGCTTGTTTGGCGGCAACAATGAGCAGTTCTTC. The rearranged chain carries TRBV5-1 and TRBJ2-1; no D gene is confidently identified. CDR1 SGHRS and CDR2 YFSETQ were looked up in the germline V gene. Between the V and J ends, shortened by 1 base and 5 bases respectively, the junction contains 10 bases. The cysteine opens and the phenylalanine closes a CDR3 of 14 amino acids. The retained sequence is limited to the CDR3, 42 bases, with the frame set at the first base. Reference TRBV5-1 and TRBJ2-1 genes cover what lies past the CDR3, so the full variable domain is KAGVTQTPRYLIKTRGQQVTLSCSPISGHRSVSWYQQTPGQGLQFLFEYFSETQRNKGNFPGRFSGRQFSNSRSEMNVSTLELGDSALYLCASSLFGGNNEQFFGPGTRLTVL.